Following are 29 T cell receptor beta chains from one sample sequenced in a study of beta chain features in type 1 diabetes. As every portion of the isolated RNA was reverse transcribed, the sequencing read expressed TCRB transcripts. The table came from immunoSEQ multiplex PCR; TCRdb's copy has only in-frame clones and leaves some out. The repertoire includes 810,000 or so clones, roughly 15% of them detected once, and around 0.02% sits in the top ten. The specimen sequenced was naive CD4+ T cells from blood. These receptors came from a woman aged 18 to 35 in good health.

The gene calls are TRBV25-1 and TRBJ2-1; 8 bases align to TRBD1. Germline lookup yields CDR1 MGHDK and CDR2 SYGVNS. This CDR3 spans 11 amino acids. With V trimmed by 7 bases and J by 10 bases, 3 bases remained unmatched. CDR3 loop: CASTAGGEQFF. DNA of the CDR3: TGTGCCAGCACTGCAGGGGGCGAGCAGTTCTTC.

The table lists this clone with a few counts. V gene TRBV11-1 combines with J gene TRBJ2-3; D remains unclear. The CDR3 contains 17 residues. Trimming cost V 5 bases and J 0 bases, with 18 bases left between them. The germline CDR1 and CDR2 sequences are SGHAT and FQDESV (reference sequence). CDR3: CASSRTPLPASTDTQYF. CDR3 nucleotides: TGTGCCAGCAGCCGAACTCCACTTCCTGCTAGCACAGATACGCAGTATTTT.

This clone was counted between two and nine times. DNA for the CDR3: TGTGCCAGCAGTTTAAGCCCGGCGGGGAGCTACACCTTC. It yields the protein CASSLSPAGSYTF. The genes are TRBV27 and TRBJ1-2; no definite D call. Germline V lookup: CDR1 MNHEY, CDR2 SMNVEV (reference sequence). The V end lost 2 bases, the J end lost 9 bases, and 13 bases lay between the germline ends. CDR3 length equals 13 residues.

This clone turned up a few times. V gene TRBV7-9 combines with J gene TRBJ2-3; a possible D gene is TRBD1 (6 bases). The V end lost 6 bases, the J end lost 8 bases, and 21 bases lay between the germline ends. The length of the CDR3 is 15 residues. Germline assignment: CDR1 SEHNR and CDR2 FQNEAQ (reference sequence). CDR3: CASSEVQGRRCTQYF. The CDR3 nucleotides are TGTGCCAGCAGTGAGGTTCAGGGGCGACGTTGTACGCAGTATTTT.

The chain combines TRBV5-1 with TRBJ2-7; TRBD2 matches at 8 bases. Germline CDR1 SGHRS, CDR2 YFSETQ. The ends lost 4 bases at V and 9 bases at J; junction bases unmatched: 6. The CDR3 totals 12 residues. The DNA for the CDR3 is TGCGCCAGCAGCCTTTTAGCGGGACTGCAGTACTTC. Its translation is CASSLLAGLQYF.

The rearrangement links TRBV7-8 to TRBJ2-5, with TRBD1 as a possible D gene (7 bases). V shed 3 bases and J shed 4 bases, with 21 bases lying between them. Germline assignment: CDR1 SGHVS and CDR2 FQNEAQ. This CDR3 comprises 17 residues. This CDR3 reads CASSFGTRFRGAETQYF. The CDR3 DNA follows: TGTGCCAGCAGCTTTGGGACCAGGTTCAGGGGGGCAGAGACCCAGTACTTC.

There are a few counts of this clone. The V call is TRBV7-3, the J call TRBJ2-1, with 10 bases lining up with TRBD2. Germline CDR1 SGHTA, CDR2 FQGTGA. This CDR3 is 15 amino acids long. The trim removed 4 bases at V and 4 bases at J, leaving 4 bases unmatched. The CDR3 protein is CASSYGLAAYNEQFF. DNA of the CDR3: TGTGCCAGCAGCTACGGACTAGCGGCGTACAATGAGCAGTTCTTC.

A few counts support this clone. The chain links TRBV7-9 to TRBJ1-2, with D hard to call. V dropped 4 bases and J dropped 4 bases, with 16 bases sitting between them. From germline, CDR1 is SEHNR and CDR2 FQNEAQ (reference sequence). This CDR3 spans 15 amino acids. CDR3 bases: TGTGCCAGCAGCTATACTGCGGAGACTTTCTATGGCTACACCTTC. Translating gives CASSYTAETFYGYTF.

V is TRBV7-8 and J is TRBJ1-5; the D is unclear. Looked up from germline, CDR1 is SGHVS and CDR2 is FQNEAQ. The germline V and J ends were trimmed by 5 bases and 10 bases, with 15 bases remaining between them. CDR3 length: 13 residues. This CDR3 is CASSPNTAGPQHF. The DNA for the CDR3 is TGTGCCAGCAGCCCCAACACGGCAGGCCCCCAGCATTTT.

This clone was detected only a few times. The V and J genes are TRBV5-6 and TRBJ2-1; 11 bases match TRBD1. V lost 0 bases to trimming and J lost 10 bases; unmatched junction nucleotides: 12. Germline-derived CDR1 and CDR2 are SGHDT and YYEEEE. This CDR3 contains 17 residues. CDR3 amino acids: CASSLEPGQGVGDEQFF. For the CDR3, the DNA is TGTGCCAGCAGCTTGGAGCCGGGACAGGGGGTCGGGGACGAGCAGTTCTTC.

The chain has TRBV11-1 and TRBJ2-1, with unresolved D. This CDR3 spans 13 amino acids. Germline loops: CDR1 SGHAT, CDR2 FQDESV (reference sequence). Between the trimmed V and J ends, which lost 5 bases and 8 bases, there was a span of 13 bases. The CDR3 region has the DNA TGTGCCAGCAGCGCACTCCTATGGGATGAGCAGTTCTTC. It yields the protein CASSALLWDEQFF.

In this sample, this clone turned up a few times. The chain recombines TRBV7-9 with TRBJ1-4; D is possibly TRBD1 (5 bases). There are 13 residues in the CDR3. CDR1 SEHNR and CDR2 FQNEAQ come from the germline V gene (reference sequence). V lost 7 bases, J lost 12 bases, and 18 bases lay in between. The CDR3 DNA reads TGTGCCAGCACAATTAGGCCTCCGGGGGAACTGTTTTTT. Amino acids: CASTIRPPGELFF.

This clone was counted a few times. This chain connects TRBV19 to TRBJ1-5; D gene unclear. The V gene's germline CDR1 is LNHDA and CDR2 SQIVND (reference sequence). V was clipped by 0 bases and J by 4 bases, with 10 bases between them. The CDR3 sequence is 15 residues long. The CDR3 DNA follows: TGTGCCAGTAGTATAGATAGGGTTTGGAATCAGCCCCAGCATTTT. This translates into CASSIDRVWNQPQHF.

The chain uses TRBV15 and TRBJ2-5; TRBD2 might be the D (5 bases). TRBJ2-7 explains the end of the DNA better; the J call may be wrong. There are 15 residues in the CDR3. From germline, CDR1 is LNHNV and CDR2 YYDKDF (reference sequence). CDR3 DNA sequence: TGTGCCACCTCCAATACGGGGTTCTTGGCCTACGAGCAGTACTTC. This translates into CATSNTGFLAYEQYF.

As concerns this clone: Other DNA sequences in this sample translate to the same CDR3. The chain employs TRBV28 and TRBJ2-1, with 11 bases fitting TRBD2. V was clipped by 6 bases and J by 3 bases; unmatched bases: 4. CDR1 and CDR2 (germline): MDHEN, SYDVKM. The CDR3 extends over 15 amino acids. CDR3 protein: CASRTGTSGYNEQFF. CDR3 nucleotides: TGTGCCAGCAGAACCGGGACTAGCGGCTACAATGAGCAGTTCTTC.

Many counts were recorded for this clone. This sequence joins TRBV10-3 and TRBJ2-1; 11 nucleotides line up with TRBD2. Germline V CDR1 and CDR2: ENHRY, SYGVKD. The V gene end was trimmed by 9 bases and the J gene end by 7 bases; junction bases not matched to a gene: 5. The CDR3 totals 13 residues. CDR3 amino acids: CAILAGVYNEQFF. CDR3 coding DNA: TGTGCCATACTAGCGGGAGTGTATAATGAGCAGTTCTTC.

The rearrangement uses TRBV19 and TRBJ2-3; 12 bases map to TRBD2. The CDR3 has 18 residues. The germline V gene encodes CDR1 LNHDA and CDR2 SQIVND (reference sequence). Losses at the gene ends were 1 base for V and 6 bases for J; bases not matched to a gene: 11. The CDR3 region has the DNA TGTGCCAGTAGTATAGGCCCTGGACTAGCGGGAAGGCTCGATACGCAGTATTTT. Translation gives CASSIGPGLAGRLDTQYF.

The chain has TRBV9 and TRBJ2-3; 10 nucleotides align to TRBD2. CDR3 length: 15 amino acids. Germline V gives CDR1 SGDLS, CDR2 YYNGEE. Trimming at V came to 2 bases and at J to 4 bases, leaving 4 bases not matched to a gene. The CDR3 region is CASSVLAGVSDTQYF. Here the CDR3 DNA reads TGTGCCAGCAGCGTGCTAGCGGGAGTTTCAGATACGCAGTATTTT.

This clone was detected a few times. This chain uses TRBV6-6 with TRBJ2-7; perhaps TRBD2 as D (5 bases). Germline assignment: CDR1 MNHNY and CDR2 SVGAGI (reference sequence). Trimming removed 0 bases from V and 3 bases from J, with 12 bases in between. The CDR3 is 15 residues long. CDR3 amino acids: CASSYSVRTVYEQYF. Here the CDR3 DNA reads TGTGCCAGCAGTTACTCAGTCAGGACTGTCTACGAGCAGTACTTC.

This clone showed up just a few times. This chain connects TRBV28 to TRBJ1-5; TRBD1 agrees at 9 bases. With 5 bases clipped from V and 2 bases from J, the junction kept 7 bases outside the gene matches. This CDR3 contains 16 residues. Germline V gives CDR1 MDHEN, CDR2 SYDVKM. CDR3 in amino acids: CASSNRGRFGNQPQHF. DNA for the CDR3: TGTGCCAGCAGTAACAGGGGGCGGTTTGGCAATCAGCCCCAGCATTTT.

The chain carries TRBV27 and TRBJ1-5; 9 nucleotides align to TRBD1. Germline V gene data show CDR1 as MNHEY and CDR2 as SMNVEV (reference sequence). This CDR3 contains 15 residues. Losses at the gene ends were 4 bases for V and 6 bases for J; bases not matched to a gene: 7. The CDR3 DNA reads as TGTGCCAGCAGTTCCGGCGGACAGGGGCGTCAGCCCCAGCATTTT. Translation gives CASSSGGQGRQPQHF.

The CDR3 here is CASSTHQRRAEAFF. Here the CDR3 DNA reads TGTGCCAGCAGCACCCACCAACGCCGAGCTGAAGCTTTCTTT. The chain couples TRBV7-9 to TRBJ1-1; D is undetermined. The germline V and J ends were trimmed by 5 bases and 6 bases, with 16 bases remaining between them. Germline loops: CDR1 SEHNR, CDR2 FQNEAQ (reference sequence). The CDR3 contains 14 residues.

This clone was found a few times. V is TRBV27 and J is TRBJ2-5; 10 positions agree with TRBD2. V shed 5 bases and J 2 bases; nucleotides not matched to a gene: 5. CDR3 length: 15 residues. CDR1 MNHEY and CDR2 SMNVEV come from the germline V gene (reference sequence). CDR3 nucleotide sequence: TGTGCCAGCAGTCTAGGGACTAGCGTACAAGAGACCCAGTACTTC. Translation gives CASSLGTSVQETQYF.

This clone was seen a few times. This rearrangement joins TRBV4-3 to TRBJ1-1; maybe TRBD1 (5 bases). CDR3 size: 15 residues. Germline V gene data show CDR1 as LGHNA and CDR2 as YSLEER. Trimming left V 1 base short and J 10 bases short, with 19 bases between. Here the CDR3 reads CASSQVYGGPTPAFF. CDR3 nucleotides: TGCGCCAGCAGCCAAGTTTATGGGGGACCCACACCAGCTTTCTTT.

The table lists this clone with a few counts. The V call is TRBV5-1, the J call TRBJ2-3; 11 bases are shared with TRBD2. This CDR3 comprises 17 residues. CDR1 and CDR2 (germline): SGHRS, YFSETQ. Trimming cost V 4 bases and J 0 bases; bases outside gene matches: 7. As DNA, the CDR3 is TGCGCCAGCAGCCCCCCGGGGACTAGCGGAAGCACAGATACGCAGTATTTT. Its protein product is CASSPPGTSGSTDTQYF.

This clone was detected a few times. This CDR3 reads CASSLGTGHDEKLFF. CDR3 DNA: TGTGCCAGCAGCTTAGGGACAGGGCACGATGAAAAACTGTTTTTT. This sequence joins TRBV7-9 and TRBJ1-4; 8 nucleotides match TRBD1. Germline CDR1 SEHNR, CDR2 FQNEAQ (reference sequence). V trimming: 1 base; J trimming: 6 bases; junction bases outside the gene matches: 4. The CDR3 contains 15 residues.

The chain links TRBV7-2 to TRBJ2-7, with D tentatively TRBD2 (5 bases). The germline V gene encodes CDR1 SGHTA and CDR2 FQGNSA. The CDR3 covers 15 residues. V shed 4 bases and J shed 0 bases, with 13 bases lying between them. DNA of the CDR3: TGTGCCAGCAGCTCCAGCAGACTAAACTCCTACGAGCAGTACTTC. Translated: CASSSSRLNSYEQYF.

The chain carries TRBV29-1 and TRBJ1-5; D may be TRBD1 (5 bases). Per the germline V gene, CDR1 is SQVTM and CDR2 is ANQGSEA. The CDR3 extends over 16 amino acids. CDR3 region: CKSPTGGGSGNQPQHF. CDR3 nucleotides: TGCAAGAGCCCTACCGGGGGAGGGTCGGGCAATCAGCCCCAGCATTTT.

This chain joins TRBV7-2 and TRBJ1-5; D possibly corresponds to TRBD1 (5 bases). The CDR3 has 15 amino acids. Trimming shortened V by 7 bases and J by 2 bases, and 15 bases separated the two germline ends. Germline assignment: CDR1 SGHTA and CDR2 FQGNSA. CDR3 sequence reads: CASTQGLGGNQPQHF. CDR3 nucleotides: TGTGCCAGCACCCAGGGTCTCGGCGGCAATCAGCCCCAGCATTTT.